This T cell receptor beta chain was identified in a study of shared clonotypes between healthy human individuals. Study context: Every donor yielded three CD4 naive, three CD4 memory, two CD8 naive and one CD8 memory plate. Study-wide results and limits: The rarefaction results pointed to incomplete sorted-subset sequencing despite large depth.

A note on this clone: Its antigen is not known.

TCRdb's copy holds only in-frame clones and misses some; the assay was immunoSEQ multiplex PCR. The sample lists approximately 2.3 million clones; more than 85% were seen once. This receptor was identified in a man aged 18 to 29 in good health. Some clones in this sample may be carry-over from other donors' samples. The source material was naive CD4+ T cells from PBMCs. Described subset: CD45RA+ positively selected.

The CDR3 DNA is TGTGCCAGCTCACCAAGCGAGGCGCGGGTCACTGAAGCTTTCTTT. This codes for CASSPSEARVTEAFF. V and J are TRBV18 and TRBJ1-1; no reliable D call. Trimming stripped 2 bases from V and 4 bases from J, with 14 bases between. The length of the CDR3 is 15 residues. Germline CDR1 reads KGHSH; CDR2 reads LQKENI.